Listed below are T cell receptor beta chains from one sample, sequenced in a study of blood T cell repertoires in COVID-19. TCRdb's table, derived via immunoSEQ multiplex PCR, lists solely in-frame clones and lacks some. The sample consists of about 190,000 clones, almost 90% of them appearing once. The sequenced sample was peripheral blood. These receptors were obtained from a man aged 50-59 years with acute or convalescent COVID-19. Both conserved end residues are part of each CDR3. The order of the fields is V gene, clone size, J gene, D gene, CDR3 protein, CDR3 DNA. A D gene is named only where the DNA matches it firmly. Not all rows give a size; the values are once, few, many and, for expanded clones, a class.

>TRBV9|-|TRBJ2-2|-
CASSVLAQGARELFF
TGTGCCAGCAGCGTTCTAGCGCAAGGGGCCCGGGAGCTGTTTTTT
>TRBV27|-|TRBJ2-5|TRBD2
CASSLIWTRLETQYF
TGTGCCAGCAGTTTAATCTGGACTAGACTAGAGACCCAGTACTTC
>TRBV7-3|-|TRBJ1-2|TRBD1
CASSPGTGFRYGYTF
TGTGCCAGCAGCCCTGGGACAGGGTTTCGCTATGGCTACACCTTC
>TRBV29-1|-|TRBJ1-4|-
CSVSMSGEKLFF
TGCAGCGTTAGCATGTCTGGTGAAAAACTGTTTTTT
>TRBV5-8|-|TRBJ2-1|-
CASSSGLFNEQFF
TGTGCCAGCAGCTCGGGACTCTTCAATGAGCAGTTCTTC
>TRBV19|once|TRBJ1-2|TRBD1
CASSARTGNGYTF
TGTGCCAGTAGTGCCCGGACAGGGAATGGCTACACCTTC
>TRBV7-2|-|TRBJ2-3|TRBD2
CASSLDASGNTDTQYF
TGTGCCAGCAGCTTAGATGCTAGCGGAAACACAGATACGCAGTATTTT
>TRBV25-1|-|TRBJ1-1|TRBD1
CASSDDETGGLNTEAFF
TGTGCCAGCAGTGACGACGAGACAGGGGGCTTGAACACTGAAGCTTTCTTT
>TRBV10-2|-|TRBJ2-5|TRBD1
CASTRDSQETQYF
TGCGCCAGCACTAGGGACAGTCAAGAGACCCAGTACTTC
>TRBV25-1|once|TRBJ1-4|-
CASYSATNEKLFF
TGTGCCAGCTACAGTGCAACTAATGAAAAACTGTTTTTT
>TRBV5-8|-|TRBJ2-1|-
CASGYRVSINEQFF
TGTGCCAGCGGATACAGGGTAAGCATCAATGAGCAGTTCTTC
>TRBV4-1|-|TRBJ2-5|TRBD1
CASSHYADRFQETQYF
TGCGCCAGCAGCCACTATGCGGACAGGTTCCAAGAGACCCAGTACTTC
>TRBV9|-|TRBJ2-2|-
CASSEYRAGTGELFF
TGTGCCAGCAGCGAATACAGGGCGGGCACCGGGGAGCTGTTTTTT
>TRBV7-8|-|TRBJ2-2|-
CASSSLNTGELFF
TGTGCCAGCAGCTCTCTCAACACCGGGGAGCTGTTTTTT
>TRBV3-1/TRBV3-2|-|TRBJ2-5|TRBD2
CASSQGWDGGSPETQYF
TGTGCCAGCAGCCAAGGTTGGGATGGCGGGAGCCCGGAGACCCAGTACTTC
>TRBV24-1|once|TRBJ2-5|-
CATSELLVAGRETQYF
TGTGCCACCAGTGAACTGTTAGTGGCAGGGCGAGAGACCCAGTACTTC
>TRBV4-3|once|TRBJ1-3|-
CASSQDEGRVRADSGNTIYF
TGCGCCAGCAGCCAAGATGAGGGAAGGGTCCGAGCAGATAGTGGAAACACCATATATTTT
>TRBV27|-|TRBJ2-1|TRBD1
CASTGTVYNEQFF
TGTGCCAGCACCGGGACAGTCTACAATGAGCAGTTCTTC
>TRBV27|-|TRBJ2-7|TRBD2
CASSFSWGRGGSYEQYF
TGTGCCAGCAGTTTTTCATGGGGGCGGGGGGGGTCCTACGAGCAGTACTTC
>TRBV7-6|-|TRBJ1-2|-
CASSPSAGDGLIYGYTF
TGTGCCAGCAGCCCCTCAGCGGGGGACGGCTTAATTTATGGCTACACCTTC
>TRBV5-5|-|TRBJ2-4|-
CASSPIATQNIQYF
TGTGCCAGCAGCCCCATAGCTACCCAAAACATTCAGTACTTC
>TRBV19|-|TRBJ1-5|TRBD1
CAGGQGNQPQHF
TGTGCCGGGGGACAGGGGAATCAGCCCCAGCATTTT
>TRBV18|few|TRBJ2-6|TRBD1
CASSLGQGNSGANVLTF
TGTGCCAGCTCACTGGGACAGGGGAACTCTGGGGCCAACGTCCTGACTTTC
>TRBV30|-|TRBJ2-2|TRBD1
CAWSTGVGTGELFF
TGTGCCTGGAGCACAGGGGTGGGAACCGGGGAGCTGTTTTTT
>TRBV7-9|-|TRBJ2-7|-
CASSRPDGKYMTYEQYF
TGTGCCAGCAGTCGACCGGACGGGAAATATATGACCTACGAGCAGTACTTC
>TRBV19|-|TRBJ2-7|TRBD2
CASSISPGLAGVSYEQYF
TGTGCCAGTAGTATCTCACCGGGACTAGCGGGAGTATCCTACGAGCAGTACTTC
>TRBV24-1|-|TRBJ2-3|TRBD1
CVTSSQGYSTDTQYF
TGTGTCACCAGTTCACAGGGGTATAGCACAGATACGCAGTATTTT
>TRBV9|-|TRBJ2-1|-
CASSPRDYNEQFF
TGTGCCAGCAGCCCCCGAGACTACAATGAGCAGTTCTTC
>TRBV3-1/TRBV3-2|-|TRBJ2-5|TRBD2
CASSQRRGGGYQETQYF
TGTGCCAGCAGCCAACGCCGAGGCGGGGGGTACCAAGAGACCCAGTACTTC
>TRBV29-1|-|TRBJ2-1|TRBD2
CSGELAGGHEQFF
TGCAGCGGAGAACTAGCGGGGGGGCATGAGCAGTTCTTC
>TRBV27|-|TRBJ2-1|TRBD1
CASSPGTGSYNEQFF
TGTGCCAGCAGTCCCGGGACAGGGTCATACAATGAGCAGTTCTTC
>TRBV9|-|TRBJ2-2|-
CASSVASGTGELFF
TGTGCCAGCAGCGTAGCTTCCGGCACCGGGGAGCTGTTTTTT
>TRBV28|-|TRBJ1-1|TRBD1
CASSRGGAPEAFF
TGTGCCAGCAGTAGAGGGGGCGCCCCTGAAGCTTTCTTT
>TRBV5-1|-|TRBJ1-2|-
CASSSYRDGYTF
TGCGCCAGCAGCTCCTACAGGGACGGCTACACCTTC
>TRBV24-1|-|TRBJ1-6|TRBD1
CATFLGQGDSPLHF
TGTGCCACCTTTTTAGGACAGGGGGATTCACCCCTCCACTTT
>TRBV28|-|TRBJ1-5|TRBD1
CASRQGYQPQHF
TGTGCCAGCAGACAGGGGTATCAGCCCCAGCATTTT
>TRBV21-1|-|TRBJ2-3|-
CASTERVSDTQYF
TGTGCCAGCACTGAACGGGTATCAGATACGCAGTATTTT
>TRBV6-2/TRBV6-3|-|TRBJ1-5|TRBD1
CASSYGGQGVSQPQHF
TGTGCCAGCAGTTACGGGGGACAGGGGGTGAGTCAGCCCCAGCATTTT
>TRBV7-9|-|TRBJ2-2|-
CASSQQTRTGELFF
TGTGCCAGCAGCCAACAGACTAGAACCGGGGAGCTGTTTTTT
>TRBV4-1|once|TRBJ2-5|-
CASSQDWGLDTQETQYF
TGCGCCAGCAGCCAAGATTGGGGCTTGGACACCCAAGAGACCCAGTACTTC
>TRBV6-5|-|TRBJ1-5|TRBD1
CASKLQGDGNQPQHF
TGTGCCAGCAAACTACAGGGGGATGGCAATCAGCCCCAGCATTTT
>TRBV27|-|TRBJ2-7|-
CASSLKGWSSYEQYF
TGTGCCAGCAGTTTAAAGGGGTGGAGCTCCTACGAGCAGTACTTC
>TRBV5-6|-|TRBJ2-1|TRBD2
CASSLGEAGVNNEQFF
TGTGCCAGCAGCTTGGGGGAGGCGGGAGTCAACAATGAGCAGTTCTTC
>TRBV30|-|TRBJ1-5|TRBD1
CAWKTGGGGSQPQHF
TGTGCCTGGAAGACAGGGGGCGGAGGTAGTCAGCCCCAGCATTTT